The 15 T cell receptor beta chains in this list originate from one sample, sequenced in a study of vaccination effects on CD4 cells after COVID-19. Between days 9 and 11 of culture, CD4+ T cells were separated out. The repertoire was sequenced with immunoSEQ multiplex PCR; TCRdb's copy has only in-frame clones and lacks some. The sample lists approximately 37,000 clones, approximately 72% seen once, with 3% in the top ten. Which antigens these TCRs recognize remains unknown. The source material was CD4+ T cells from PBMCs cultured without peptide, sampled before COVID-19 vaccination. Every receptor here comes from a human donor who received a COVID-19 vaccine.

Within the sample, this clone is medium-sized. J is TRBJ1-2 and V is TRBV7-9; the match to TRBD1 covers 9 bases. V shed 5 bases and J 2 bases; nucleotides not matched to a gene: 6. Per the germline V gene, CDR1 is SEHNR and CDR2 is FQNEAQ (reference sequence). The CDR3 has 15 amino acids. The CDR3 DNA follows: TGTGCCAGCAGCCCAACAGGGGGCGAGAACTATGGCTACACCTTC. The encoded protein is CASSPTGGENYGYTF.

This chain links TRBV6-5 with TRBJ1-2; 8 bases agree with TRBD1. The CDR3 has 14 amino acids. Germline V CDR1 and CDR2: MNHEY, SVGAGI. V was clipped by 6 bases and J by 6 bases; unmatched bases: 9. For the CDR3, the DNA is TGTGCCAGCAGCCCGACAGGGGCCCATGATGGCTACACCTTC. It translates to CASSPTGAHDGYTF.

The chain is built from TRBV2 and TRBJ2-3; 7 bases map to TRBD1. The CDR3 length is 14 residues. After removal of 5 bases from V and 1 base from J, the junction contained 3 bases not matched to a gene. The germline V gene encodes CDR1 SNHLY and CDR2 FYNNEI. The CDR3 DNA reads TGTGCCAGCAGTCCTACAGGGGGCACAGATACGCAGTATTTT. It translates to CASSPTGGTDTQYF.

The rearrangement links TRBV7-9 to TRBJ1-6, with unresolved D. This CDR3 contains 16 residues. The V gene's germline CDR1 is SEHNR and CDR2 FQNEAQ (reference sequence). V was clipped by 5 bases and J by 5 bases, with 16 bases between them. The CDR3 reads CASSLSVRRNNSPLHF. CDR3 nucleotide sequence: TGTGCCAGCAGCCTTTCGGTGCGGCGGAATAATTCACCCCTCCACTTT.

This sequence joins TRBV5-1 and TRBJ1-3, with D unresolved. The CDR3 has 14 residues. The V end lost 4 bases, the J end lost 1 base, and 9 bases lay between the germline ends. CDR1 and CDR2 from the germline V gene are SGHRS and YFSETQ. The CDR3: CASSPEGSGNTIYF. The DNA of the CDR3 is TGCGCCAGCAGCCCTGAAGGTTCTGGAAACACCATATATTTT.

This clone has more than one count but fewer than ten. The V call is TRBV18, the J call TRBJ1-1, with unresolved D. Germline V CDR1 and CDR2: KGHSH, LQKENI. CDR3 length: 14 residues. Trimming shortened V by 2 bases and J by 1 base, and 8 bases separated the two germline ends. CDR3 sequence: CASSPVAENTEAFF. CDR3 in DNA: TGTGCCAGCTCACCAGTTGCTGAGAACACTGAAGCTTTCTTT.

This clone was recorded only once. This rearrangement joins TRBV5-6 to TRBJ2-3; D unresolved. With 1 base removed from V and 2 bases from J, the gap between germline ends came to 8 bases. Looked up from germline, CDR1 is SGHDT and CDR2 is YYEEEE. CDR3 length equals 14 residues. The CDR3 sequence is CASSLKRFTDTQYF. Written as DNA, the CDR3 is TGTGCCAGCAGCTTGAAAAGGTTCACAGATACGCAGTATTTT.

The V call is TRBV27, the J call TRBJ1-5; maybe TRBD1 (6 bases). V shed 4 bases and J shed 1 base, with 17 bases lying between them. CDR3 length equals 17 residues. CDR1 is MNHEY and CDR2 is SMNVEV in the germline V gene (reference sequence). This CDR3 is CASSSGLTGKSNQPQHF. CDR3 DNA sequence: TGTGCCAGCAGTTCGGGCCTTACAGGGAAAAGCAATCAGCCCCAGCATTTT.

The V call is TRBV5-1, the J call TRBJ2-1, with TRBD2 matching 8 bases. This CDR3 spans 13 amino acids. The V gene end was trimmed by 5 bases and the J gene end by 5 bases; junction bases not matched to a gene: 3. CDR1 and CDR2 (germline): SGHRS, YFSETQ. The CDR3 sequence: CASSKLADNEQFF. The CDR3 bases are TGCGCCAGCAGTAAACTAGCGGACAATGAGCAGTTCTTC.

The chain employs TRBV30 and TRBJ1-3; D is perhaps TRBD1 (5 bases). The germline CDR1 and CDR2 sequences are GTSNPN and SVGIG (reference sequence). The CDR3 contains 17 residues. Deletions cut 5 bases from V and 1 base from J, with 21 bases between. CDR3 sequence: CAWGGMEGYSSGNTIYF. The CDR3 DNA is TGTGCCTGGGGGGGGATGGAAGGATACTCGTCTGGAAACACCATATATTTT. Looking up the rest from reference TRBV30 and TRBJ1-3 gives the full variable domain: SQTIHQWPATLVQPVGSPLSLECTVEGTSNPNLYWYRQAAGRGLQLLFYSVGIGQISSEVPQNLSASRPQDRQFILSSKKLLLSDSGFYLCAWGGMEGYSSGNTIYFGEGSWLTVV.

This sequence joins TRBV21-1 and TRBJ2-1. TRBV21-1 is shown as a pseudogene. This CDR3 spans 15 amino acids. CDR3 residues: CASITRAQLYNEQFF. CDR3 coding DNA: TGTGCCAGCATTACCAGAGCACAACTCTACAATGAGCAGTTCTTC.

The table lists this clone with a few counts. The chain employs TRBV6-2 or TRBV6-3 and TRBJ1-2, with D maybe TRBD1 (5 bases). The CDR3 is 14 residues long. Trimming removed 6 bases at V and 8 bases at J, with 19 bases between. Germline V gene lookup returns CDR1 MNHEY and CDR2 SVGEGT. Here the CDR3 reads CASSHPKGVRGYTF. DNA of the CDR3: TGTGCCAGCAGCCACCCGAAAGGGGTCCGAGGCTACACCTTC.

The J gene is TRBJ1-1, the V gene TRBV7-2, with 7 bases that match TRBD1. The CDR3 is 13 amino acids. With V trimmed by 4 bases and J by 2 bases, 1 base remained unmatched. CDR1 is SGHTA and CDR2 is FQGNSA in the germline V gene. CDR3 loop: CASSYRGNTEAFF. The CDR3 DNA reads as TGTGCCAGCAGCTACAGGGGAAACACTGAAGCTTTCTTT.

The J gene is TRBJ1-4, the V gene TRBV18; the match to TRBD1 covers 7 bases. Germline CDR1 is KGHSH and CDR2 is LQKENI. The CDR3 is made up of 16 amino acids. V shed 4 bases, J shed 0 bases, and the junction held 5 bases outside the gene matches. As DNA, the CDR3 is TGTGCCAGCTCACGCTTCGACAGGGCAACTAATGAAAAACTGTTTTTT. This encodes CASSRFDRATNEKLFF.

The chain employs TRBV13 and TRBJ1-1; D ambiguous. CDR3 length: 15 amino acids. In germline, CDR1 is PRHDT, CDR2 FYEKMQ (reference sequence). V was trimmed by 3 bases and J by 6 bases, leaving 17 bases between them. The CDR3, as DNA: TGTGCCAGCAGCTTCAGGAGGGTCGGTAACGCTGAAGCTTTCTTT. Its protein is CASSFRRVGNAEAFF.